The clone carrying this TCR beta chain has ten or more counts. The data originate from a study of T cells in Graves' hyperthyroidism and ophthalmopathy. Authors of the study amplified TCR beta CDR3 regions from RNA transcripts. The HTBI primer set drove a first-round RT-PCR of the TCR CDR3. TCRdb itself ran the multiplex PCR reads through MiXCR, one entry per CDR3 protein. Among fewer than 750,000 distinct CDR3 sequences listed, under 15% were seen once. From germline, CDR1 is DFQATT and CDR2 SNEGSKA (reference sequence). The CDR3 is made up of 14 amino acids. With V trimmed by 3 bases and J by 5 bases, 8 bases remained unmatched.

The receptor comes from a woman in her thirties or forties with Graves' ophthalmopathy. Sequencing was done on a sample of blood. V is TRBV20-1 and J is TRBJ2-5; TRBD1 aligns across 8 bases. The CDR3 spells CSARDRVVWETQYF. The CDR3 DNA reads TGCAGTGCTAGGGACAGGGTAGTTTGGGAGACCCAGTACTTC.